This is a list of T cell receptor beta chains from one sample in a study of blood T cell repertoires in COVID-19. The method was immunoSEQ multiplex PCR; TCRdb's version includes in-frame clones alone and lacks a portion of them. The table has approximately 200,000 clones, about 88% seen once. The sequenced sample consisted of PBMCs or T cells enriched from blood (not recorded which). The receptors derive from a woman between 25 and 40 years old who had been exposed to COVID-19. Each CDR3 is given with its conserved first and last residue. The D gene is left open where the match is weak. Clone size is shown for a subset of rows, as once, few, many or a class of expanded clone.

J: TRBJ2-7
D: -
size: -
V: TRBV11-3
CDR3: CASSPRGGSGEQYF
DNA: TGTGCCAGCAGCCCGAGGGGGGGCTCTGGCGAGCAGTACTTC

J: TRBJ1-5
D: -
size: few
V: TRBV6-5
CDR3: CASSYGGSNQPQHF
DNA: TGTGCCAGCAGTTATGGGGGGAGCAATCAGCCCCAGCATTTT

J: TRBJ2-3
D: TRBD1
size: -
V: TRBV5-1
CDR3: CASSAGQDTDTQYF
DNA: TGCGCCAGCAGTGCGGGACAGGACACAGATACGCAGTATTTT

J: TRBJ2-3
D: TRBD2
size: -
V: TRBV24-1
CDR3: CATSDGSSGGGGYTDTQYF
DNA: TGTGCCACCAGTGATGGGTCTAGCGGGGGGGGCGGGTACACAGATACGCAGTATTTT

J: TRBJ1-1
D: TRBD1
size: -
V: TRBV3-1/TRBV3-2
CDR3: CASSQTGGRNTEAFF
DNA: TGTGCCAGCAGCCAGACAGGGGGCCGGAACACTGAAGCTTTCTTT

J: TRBJ2-1
D: TRBD2
size: once
V: TRBV19
CDR3: CASSKPGLGMNEQFF
DNA: TGTGCCAGTAGTAAGCCGGGACTAGGGATGAATGAGCAGTTCTTC

J: TRBJ2-6
D: -
size: -
V: TRBV23-1
CDR3: CASSQRRGPGANVLTF
DNA: TGCGCCAGCAGTCAACGGAGGGGTCCAGGGGCCAACGTCCTGACTTTC

J: TRBJ1-1
D: TRBD1
size: once
V: TRBV29-1
CDR3: CSGQDRGNTEAFF
DNA: TGCAGCGGTCAGGACAGGGGGAACACTGAAGCTTTCTTT

J: TRBJ2-1
D: TRBD2
size: -
V: TRBV9
CDR3: CASSVGSSGEVGEQFF
DNA: TGTGCCAGCAGCGTAGGTTCTAGCGGGGAGGTGGGTGAGCAGTTCTTC

J: TRBJ2-1
D: -
size: -
V: TRBV19
CDR3: CASSTGNEQFF
DNA: TGTGCCAGTAGTACAGGGAATGAGCAGTTCTTC

J: TRBJ2-1
D: TRBD2
size: -
V: TRBV5-1
CDR3: CASSLLAGVYNEQFF
DNA: TGCGCCAGCAGCTTGCTAGCGGGAGTATACAATGAGCAGTTCTTC

J: TRBJ1-2
D: -
size: -
V: TRBV21-1
CDR3: CASTLSANYGYTF
DNA: TGTGCCAGCACTTTGTCTGCTAACTATGGCTACACCTTC

J: TRBJ2-1
D: TRBD2
size: -
V: TRBV5-4
CDR3: CASSLTSGGRDEQFF
DNA: TGTGCCAGCAGCTTGACCAGCGGGGGGAGGGATGAGCAGTTCTTC

J: TRBJ1-1
D: TRBD1
size: -
V: TRBV10-3
CDR3: CAISRGQGGTEAFF
DNA: TGTGCCATCAGTAGGGGACAGGGAGGCACTGAAGCTTTCTTT

J: TRBJ2-1
D: TRBD2
size: -
V: TRBV10-2
CDR3: CASSAGGQSEQFF
DNA: TGCGCCAGCAGTGCGGGGGGGCAGAGTGAGCAGTTCTTC

J: TRBJ2-7
D: -
size: -
V: TRBV5-1
CDR3: CASSPVSTSGYEQYF
DNA: TGCGCCAGCAGCCCGGTATCGACATCAGGCTACGAGCAGTACTTC

J: TRBJ1-3
D: TRBD1
size: -
V: TRBV5-1
CDR3: CASSLGTEGNTIYF
DNA: TGCGCCAGCAGCTTAGGGACAGAAGGAAACACCATATATTTT

J: TRBJ2-7
D: TRBD2
size: few
V: TRBV15
CDR3: CATSWGTSGGPYEQYF
DNA: TGTGCCACCAGCTGGGGGACTAGCGGGGGACCATACGAGCAGTACTTC

J: TRBJ1-1
D: -
size: -
V: TRBV3-1/TRBV3-2
CDR3: CASSPRRNTEAFF
DNA: TGTGCCAGCAGCCCGCGGCGGAACACTGAAGCTTTCTTT

J: TRBJ1-5
D: -
size: -
V: TRBV6-5
CDR3: CASSRGYSNQPQHF
DNA: TGTGCCAGCAGTCGGGGATATAGCAATCAGCCCCAGCATTTT

J: TRBJ2-7
D: -
size: -
V: TRBV9
CDR3: CASSGRDSSYEQYF
DNA: TGTGCCAGCAGCGGGCGGGACAGCTCCTACGAGCAGTACTTC

J: TRBJ1-3
D: -
size: -
V: TRBV11-2
CDR3: CASSPSGGGNTIYF
DNA: TGTGCCAGCAGCCCTAGTGGGGGCGGAAACACCATATATTTT

J: TRBJ1-5
D: -
size: -
V: TRBV7-9
CDR3: CASSLDSYQPQHF
DNA: TGTGCCAGCAGCTTGGACAGTTATCAGCCCCAGCATTTT